The clone carrying this T cell receptor beta chain was seen only a few times. Assay: immunoSEQ multiplex PCR; the TCRdb copy retains only in-frame clones and omits some. The data show around 38,000 clones, with 75% to 90% seen just once and around an eighth held by the top ten. The sample is drawn from a study of OX40 agonist ivuxolimab in advanced cancers. Trimming pared 5 bases from V and 2 bases from J, leaving 17 bases between. This CDR3 is built from 16 residues. Germline V lookup: CDR1 PRHDT, CDR2 FYEKMQ (reference sequence). This clonotype originated in an adult with an advanced solid tumor such as melanoma, head and neck, liver or kidney cancer. The genes are TRBV13 and TRBJ2-3; D tentatively reads TRBD1 or TRBD2 (7 bases each). The material sequenced was CD4+ or CD8+ T cells sorted from blood, taken in a trial of the OX40 agonist ivuxolimab. For the CDR3, the DNA is TGTGCCAGCAGCCCCGGGGGAGGGGGCCTCACAGATACGCAGTATTTT. Translated, it gives CASSPGGGGLTDTQYF.